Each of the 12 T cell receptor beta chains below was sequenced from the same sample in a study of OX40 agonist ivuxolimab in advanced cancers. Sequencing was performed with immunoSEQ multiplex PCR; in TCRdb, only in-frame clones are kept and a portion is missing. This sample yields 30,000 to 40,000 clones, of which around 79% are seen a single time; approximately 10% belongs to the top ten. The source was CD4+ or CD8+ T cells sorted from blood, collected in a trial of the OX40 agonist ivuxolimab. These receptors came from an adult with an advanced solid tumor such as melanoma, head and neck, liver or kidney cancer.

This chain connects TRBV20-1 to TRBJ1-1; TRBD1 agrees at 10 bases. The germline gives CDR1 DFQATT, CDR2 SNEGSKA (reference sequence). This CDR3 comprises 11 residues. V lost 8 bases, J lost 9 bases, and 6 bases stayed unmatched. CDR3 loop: CSFGQGVQAFF. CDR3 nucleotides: TGCAGTTTCGGACAGGGGGTACAAGCTTTCTTT.

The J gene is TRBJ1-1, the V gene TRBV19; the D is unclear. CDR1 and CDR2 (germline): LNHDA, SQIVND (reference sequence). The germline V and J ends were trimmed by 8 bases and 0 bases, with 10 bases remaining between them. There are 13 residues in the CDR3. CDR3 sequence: CASGLGLNTEAFF. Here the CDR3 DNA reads TGTGCCAGTGGTCTCGGCCTGAACACTGAAGCTTTCTTT.

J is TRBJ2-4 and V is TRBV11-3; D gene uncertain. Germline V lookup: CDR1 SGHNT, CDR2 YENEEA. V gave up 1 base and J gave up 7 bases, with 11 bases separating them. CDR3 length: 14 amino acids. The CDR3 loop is CASSLGQHGNIQYF. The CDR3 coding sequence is TGTGCCAGCAGCTTAGGACAACACGGGAACATTCAGTACTTC.

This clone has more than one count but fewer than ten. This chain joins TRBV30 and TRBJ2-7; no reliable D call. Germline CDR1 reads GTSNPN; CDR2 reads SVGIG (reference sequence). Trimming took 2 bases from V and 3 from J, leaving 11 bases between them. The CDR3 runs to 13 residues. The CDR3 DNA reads TGTGCCTGGAGTATAAGTAGCCTCTACGAGCAGTACTTC. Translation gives CAWSISSLYEQYF.

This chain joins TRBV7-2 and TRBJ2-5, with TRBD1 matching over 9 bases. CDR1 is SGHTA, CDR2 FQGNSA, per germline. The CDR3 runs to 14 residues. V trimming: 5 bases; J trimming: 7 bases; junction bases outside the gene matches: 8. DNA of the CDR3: TGTGCCAGCAGCCCAAACAGGGGGCGTGGGACCCAGTACTTC. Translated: CASSPNRGRGTQYF.

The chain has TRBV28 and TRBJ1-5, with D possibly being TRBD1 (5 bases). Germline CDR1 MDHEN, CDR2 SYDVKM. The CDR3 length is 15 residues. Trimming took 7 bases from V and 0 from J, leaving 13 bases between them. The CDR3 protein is CASISTGSSNQPQHF. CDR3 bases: TGTGCCAGCATTAGTACAGGTTCTAGCAATCAGCCCCAGCATTTT.

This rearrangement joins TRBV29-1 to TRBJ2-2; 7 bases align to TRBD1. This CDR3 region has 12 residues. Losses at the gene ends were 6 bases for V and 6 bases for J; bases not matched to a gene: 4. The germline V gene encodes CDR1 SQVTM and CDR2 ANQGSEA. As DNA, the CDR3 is TGCAGCGTGGGAACAGGGGCCGGGGAGCTGTTTTTT. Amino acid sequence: CSVGTGAGELFF.

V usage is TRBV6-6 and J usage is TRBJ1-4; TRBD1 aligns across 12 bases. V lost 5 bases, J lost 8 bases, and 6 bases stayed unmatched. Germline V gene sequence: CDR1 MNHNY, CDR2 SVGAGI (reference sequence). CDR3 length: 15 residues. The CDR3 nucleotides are TGTGCCAGCAGTCCTACCGGGACAGGGGGCGAAAAACTGTTTTTT. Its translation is CASSPTGTGGEKLFF.

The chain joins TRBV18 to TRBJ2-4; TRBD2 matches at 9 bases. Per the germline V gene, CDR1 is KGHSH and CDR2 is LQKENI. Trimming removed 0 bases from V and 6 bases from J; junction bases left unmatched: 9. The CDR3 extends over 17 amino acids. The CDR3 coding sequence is TGTGCCAGCTCACCACCAGAAGAGCGGGGGGCCTCAAACATTCAGTACTTC. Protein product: CASSPPEERGASNIQYF. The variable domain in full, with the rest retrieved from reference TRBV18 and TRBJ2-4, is NAGVMQNPRHLVRRRGQEARLRCSPMKGHSHVYWYRQLPEEGLKFMVYLQKENIIDESGMPKERFSAEFPKEGPSILRIQQVVRGDSAAYFCASSPPEERGASNIQYFGAGTRLSVL.

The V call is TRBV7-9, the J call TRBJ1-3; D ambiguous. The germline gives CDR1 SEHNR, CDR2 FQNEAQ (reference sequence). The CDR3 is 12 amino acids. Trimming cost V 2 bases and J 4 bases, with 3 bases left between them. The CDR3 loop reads CASSLTGNTIYF. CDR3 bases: TGTGCCAGCAGCTTAACCGGAAACACCATATATTTT.

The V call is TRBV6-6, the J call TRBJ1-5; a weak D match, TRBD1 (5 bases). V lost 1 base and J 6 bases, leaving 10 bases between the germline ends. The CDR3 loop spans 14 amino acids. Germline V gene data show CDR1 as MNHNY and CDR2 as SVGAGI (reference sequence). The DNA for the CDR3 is TGTGCCAGCAGTTACTGGGGGTTCGGTCAGCCCCAGCATTTT. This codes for CASSYWGFGQPQHF.

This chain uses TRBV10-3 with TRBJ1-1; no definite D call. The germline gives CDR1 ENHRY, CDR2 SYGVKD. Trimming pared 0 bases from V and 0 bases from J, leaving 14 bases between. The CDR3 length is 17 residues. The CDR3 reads CAISESIGTDLNTEAFF. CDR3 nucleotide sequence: TGTGCCATCAGTGAGTCGATAGGCACAGATCTGAACACTGAAGCTTTCTTT.